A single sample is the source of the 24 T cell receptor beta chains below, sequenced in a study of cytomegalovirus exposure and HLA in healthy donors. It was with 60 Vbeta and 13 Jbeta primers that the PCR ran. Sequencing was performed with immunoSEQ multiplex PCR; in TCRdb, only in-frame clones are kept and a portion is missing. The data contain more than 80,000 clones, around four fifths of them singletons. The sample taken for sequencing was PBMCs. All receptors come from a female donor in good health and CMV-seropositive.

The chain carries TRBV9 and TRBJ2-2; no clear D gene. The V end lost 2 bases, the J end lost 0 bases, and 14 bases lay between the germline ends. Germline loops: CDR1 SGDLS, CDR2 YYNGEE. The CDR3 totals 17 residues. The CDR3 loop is CASSVRSLLANTGELFF. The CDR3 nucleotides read TGTGCCAGCAGCGTTAGATCCCTCCTAGCGAACACCGGGGAGCTGTTTTTT.

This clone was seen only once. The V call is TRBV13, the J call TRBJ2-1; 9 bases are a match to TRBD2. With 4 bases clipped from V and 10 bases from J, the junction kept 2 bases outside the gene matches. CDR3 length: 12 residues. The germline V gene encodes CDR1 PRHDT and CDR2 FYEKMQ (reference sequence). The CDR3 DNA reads TGTGCCAGCAGCTCCGGACTAGCGGAGCAGTTCTTC. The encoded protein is CASSSGLAEQFF.

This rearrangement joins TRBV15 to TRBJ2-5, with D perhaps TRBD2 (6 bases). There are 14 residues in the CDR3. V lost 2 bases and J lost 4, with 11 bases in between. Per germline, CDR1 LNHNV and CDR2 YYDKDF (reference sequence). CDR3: CATSRSLGGETQYF. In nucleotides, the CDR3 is TGTGCCACCAGCAGAAGCCTCGGGGGAGAGACCCAGTACTTC.

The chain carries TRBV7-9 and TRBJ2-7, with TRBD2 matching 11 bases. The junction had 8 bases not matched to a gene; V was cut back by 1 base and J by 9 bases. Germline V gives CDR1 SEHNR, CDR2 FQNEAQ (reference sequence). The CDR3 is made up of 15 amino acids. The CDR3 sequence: CASSLGLAGGDRQYF. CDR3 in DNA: TGTGCCAGCAGCTTAGGGCTAGCGGGAGGTGACAGGCAGTACTTC.

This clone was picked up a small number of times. The CDR3 spells CASNKYQGWNTEAFF. DNA for the CDR3: TGTGCCAGCAACAAATATCAGGGCTGGAACACTGAAGCTTTCTTT. The chain links TRBV11-2 to TRBJ1-1; D is perhaps TRBD1 (5 bases). Germline V gene lookup returns CDR1 SGHAT and CDR2 FQNNGV. This CDR3 has 15 residues. V shed 7 bases and J shed 1 base, with 16 bases lying between them.

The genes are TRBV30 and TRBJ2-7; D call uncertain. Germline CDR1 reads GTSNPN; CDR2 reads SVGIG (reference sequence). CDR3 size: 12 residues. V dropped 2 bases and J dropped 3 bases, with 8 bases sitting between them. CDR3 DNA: TGTGCCTGGAGTTGGGCCCACTACGAGCAGTACTTC. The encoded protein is CAWSWAHYEQYF.

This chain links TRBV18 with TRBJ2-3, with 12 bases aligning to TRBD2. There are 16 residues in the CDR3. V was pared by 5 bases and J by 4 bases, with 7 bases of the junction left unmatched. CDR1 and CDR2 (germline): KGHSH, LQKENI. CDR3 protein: CASSTRLAGEADTQYF. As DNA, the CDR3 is TGTGCCAGCTCAACCCGACTAGCGGGGGAGGCAGATACGCAGTATTTT.

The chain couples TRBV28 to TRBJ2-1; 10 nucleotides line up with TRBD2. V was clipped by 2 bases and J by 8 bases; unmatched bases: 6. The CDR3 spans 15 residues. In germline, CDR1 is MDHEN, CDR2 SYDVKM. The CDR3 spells CASSLLAGVEDEQFF. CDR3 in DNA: TGTGCCAGCAGTTTACTAGCGGGAGTTGAAGATGAGCAGTTCTTC. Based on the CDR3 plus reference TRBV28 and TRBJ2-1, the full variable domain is DVKVTQSSRYLVKRTGEKVFLECVQDMDHENMFWYRQDPGLGLRLIYFSYDVKMKEKGDIPEGYSVSREKKERFSLILESASTNQTSMYLCASSLLAGVEDEQFFGPGTRLTVL.

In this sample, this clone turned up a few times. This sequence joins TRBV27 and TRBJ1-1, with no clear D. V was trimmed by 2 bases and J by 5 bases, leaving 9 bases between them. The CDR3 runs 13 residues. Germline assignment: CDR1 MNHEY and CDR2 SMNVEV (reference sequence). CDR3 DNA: TGTGCCAGCAGTTTAAGCACCAGGACTGAAGCTTTCTTT. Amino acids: CASSLSTRTEAFF.

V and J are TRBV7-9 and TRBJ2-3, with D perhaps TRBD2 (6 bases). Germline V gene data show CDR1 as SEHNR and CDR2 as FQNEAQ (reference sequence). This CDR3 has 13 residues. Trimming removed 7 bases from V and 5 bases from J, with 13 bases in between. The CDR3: CASTSTGGDTQYF. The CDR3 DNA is TGTGCCAGCACCTCCACCGGGGGAGATACGCAGTATTTT.

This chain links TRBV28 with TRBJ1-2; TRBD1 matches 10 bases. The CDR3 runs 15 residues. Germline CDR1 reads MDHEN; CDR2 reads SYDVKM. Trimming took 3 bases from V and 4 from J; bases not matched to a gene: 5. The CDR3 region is CASSFRTGGPYGYTF. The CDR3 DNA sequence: TGTGCCAGCAGTTTCCGGACAGGGGGACCCTATGGCTACACCTTC.

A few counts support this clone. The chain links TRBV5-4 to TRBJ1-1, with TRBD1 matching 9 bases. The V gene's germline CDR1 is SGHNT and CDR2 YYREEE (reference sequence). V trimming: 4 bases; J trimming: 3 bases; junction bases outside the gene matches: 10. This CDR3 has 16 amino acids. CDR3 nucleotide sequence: TGTGCCAGCAGCCCGGCGTCGGGACAGGGATACACTGAAGCTTTCTTT. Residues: CASSPASGQGYTEAFF.

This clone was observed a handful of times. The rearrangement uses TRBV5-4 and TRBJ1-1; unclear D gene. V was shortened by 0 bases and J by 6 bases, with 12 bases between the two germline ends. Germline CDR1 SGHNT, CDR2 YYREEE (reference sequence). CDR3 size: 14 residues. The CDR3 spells CASSLATGYAEAFF. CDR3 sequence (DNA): TGTGCCAGCAGCTTGGCCACTGGTTACGCTGAAGCTTTCTTT.

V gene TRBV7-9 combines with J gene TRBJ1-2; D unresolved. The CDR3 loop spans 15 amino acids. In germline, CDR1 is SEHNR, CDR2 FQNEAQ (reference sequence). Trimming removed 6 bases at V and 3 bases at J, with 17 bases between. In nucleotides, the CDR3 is TGTGCCAGCAGATCGACCGGGCCGCGGGACTATGGCTACACCTTC. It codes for CASRSTGPRDYGYTF.

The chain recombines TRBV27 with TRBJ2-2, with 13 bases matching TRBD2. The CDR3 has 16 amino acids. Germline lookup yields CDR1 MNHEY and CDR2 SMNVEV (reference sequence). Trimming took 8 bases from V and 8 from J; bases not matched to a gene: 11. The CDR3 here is CASGILAGGPSGELFF. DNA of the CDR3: TGTGCCAGCGGAATACTAGCGGGAGGGCCCTCAGGGGAGCTGTTTTTT.

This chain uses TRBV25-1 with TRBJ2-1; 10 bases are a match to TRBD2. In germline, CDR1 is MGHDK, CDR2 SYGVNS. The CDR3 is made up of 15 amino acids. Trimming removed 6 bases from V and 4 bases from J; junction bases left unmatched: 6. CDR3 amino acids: CASRGAGGPYNEQFF. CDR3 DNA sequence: TGTGCCAGCAGGGGAGCGGGGGGGCCTTACAATGAGCAGTTCTTC.

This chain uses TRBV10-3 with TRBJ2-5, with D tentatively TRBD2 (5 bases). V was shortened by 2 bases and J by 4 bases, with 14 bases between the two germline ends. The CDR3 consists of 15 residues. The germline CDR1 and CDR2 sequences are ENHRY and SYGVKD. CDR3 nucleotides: TGTGCCATCAGTGAGGACGGAGGTAGCATAGAGACCCAGTACTTC. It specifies CAISEDGGSIETQYF.

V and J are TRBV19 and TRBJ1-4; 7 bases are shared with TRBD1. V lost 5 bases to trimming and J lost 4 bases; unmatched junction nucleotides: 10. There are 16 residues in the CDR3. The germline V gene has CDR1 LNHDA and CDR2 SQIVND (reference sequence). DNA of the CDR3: TGTGCCAGTAGTCCACCGTCGGGACAGCTTAATGAAAAACTGTTTTTT. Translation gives CASSPPSGQLNEKLFF.

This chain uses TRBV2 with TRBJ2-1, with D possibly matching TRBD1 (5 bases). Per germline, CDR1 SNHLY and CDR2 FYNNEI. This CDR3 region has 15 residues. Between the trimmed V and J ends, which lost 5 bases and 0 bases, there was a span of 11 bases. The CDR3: CASSQGRSSYNEQFF. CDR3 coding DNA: TGTGCCAGCAGTCAGGGCCGAAGCTCCTACAATGAGCAGTTCTTC.

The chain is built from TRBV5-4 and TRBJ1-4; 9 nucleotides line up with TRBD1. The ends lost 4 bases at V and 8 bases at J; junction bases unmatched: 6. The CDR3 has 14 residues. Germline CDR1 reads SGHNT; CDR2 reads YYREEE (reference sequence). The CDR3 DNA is TGTGCCAGCAGCCACAGGGGGCAAAGGGAAAAACTGTTTTTT. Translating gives CASSHRGQREKLFF.

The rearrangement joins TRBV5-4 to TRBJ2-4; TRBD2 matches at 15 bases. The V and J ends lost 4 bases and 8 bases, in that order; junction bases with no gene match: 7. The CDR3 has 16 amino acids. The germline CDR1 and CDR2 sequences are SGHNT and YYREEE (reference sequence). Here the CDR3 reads CASSRGLAGGVDIQYF. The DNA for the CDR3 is TGTGCCAGCAGCCGAGGACTAGCGGGAGGGGTGGACATTCAGTACTTC. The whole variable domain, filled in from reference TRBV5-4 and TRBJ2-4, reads ETGVTQSPTHLIKTRGQQVTLRCSSQSGHNTVSWYQQALGQGPQFIFQYYREEENGRGNFPPRFSGLQFPNYSSELNVNALELDDSALYLCASSRGLAGGVDIQYFGAGTRLSVL.

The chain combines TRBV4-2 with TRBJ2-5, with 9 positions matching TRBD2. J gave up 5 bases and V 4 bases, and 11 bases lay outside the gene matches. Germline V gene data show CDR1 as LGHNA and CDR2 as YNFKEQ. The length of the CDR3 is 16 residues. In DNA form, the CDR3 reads TGTGCCAGCAGCCTCGGTAGCGGGGGACGGCAGGAGACCCAGTACTTC. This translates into CASSLGSGGRQETQYF.

DNA for the CDR3: TGTGCCAGCAGAGGGGACAAGAACACCGGGGAGCTGTTTTTT. It yields the protein CASRGDKNTGELFF. The chain couples TRBV18 to TRBJ2-2; tentative D call: TRBD1 (6 bases). V shed 8 bases and J shed 1 base, with 11 bases lying between them. The CDR3 totals 14 residues. CDR1 is KGHSH and CDR2 is LQKENI in the germline V gene.

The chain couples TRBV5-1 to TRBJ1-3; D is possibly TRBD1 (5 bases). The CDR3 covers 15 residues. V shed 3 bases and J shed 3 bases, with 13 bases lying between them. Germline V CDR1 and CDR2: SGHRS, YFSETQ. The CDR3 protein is CASSSTGTSGNTIYF. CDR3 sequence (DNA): TGCGCCAGCAGCTCCACCGGGACTAGTGGAAACACCATATATTTT.